This TCR beta chain was recorded in a study of shared clonotypes between healthy human individuals. Study-wide points: The sharing of about 5% of naive CD4 clonotypes was seen across a handful of donors. Against clonotypes common to all four donors, non-shared ones had lower generation probabilities.

The method was immunoSEQ multiplex PCR; TCRdb's version includes in-frame clones alone and lacks a portion of them. The sample has just over 2,000,000 clones; about 95% are singletons. Per the germline V gene, CDR1 is MNHEY and CDR2 is SVGAGI. With V trimmed by 5 bases and J by 0 bases, 3 bases remained unmatched. The CDR3 totals 15 residues. Worth noting for this clone: No antigen is known for it.

CD45RO-negative CD8 cells positively selected for CCR7 made up the naive population, which excluded terminally differentiated effector memory CD45RA+ cells. Among the donors, all were Caucasian adults who lived in Nashville, Tennessee. This TCR was recovered from a man aged 18 to 29 in good health. V is TRBV6-5 and J is TRBJ2-5; 10 bases agree with TRBD2. The sample comprised naive CD8+ T cells sorted from blood. The CDR3 loop reads CASSTGLADQETQYF. The CDR3 coding sequence is TGTGCCAGCAGTACCGGACTAGCGGACCAAGAGACCCAGTACTTC.